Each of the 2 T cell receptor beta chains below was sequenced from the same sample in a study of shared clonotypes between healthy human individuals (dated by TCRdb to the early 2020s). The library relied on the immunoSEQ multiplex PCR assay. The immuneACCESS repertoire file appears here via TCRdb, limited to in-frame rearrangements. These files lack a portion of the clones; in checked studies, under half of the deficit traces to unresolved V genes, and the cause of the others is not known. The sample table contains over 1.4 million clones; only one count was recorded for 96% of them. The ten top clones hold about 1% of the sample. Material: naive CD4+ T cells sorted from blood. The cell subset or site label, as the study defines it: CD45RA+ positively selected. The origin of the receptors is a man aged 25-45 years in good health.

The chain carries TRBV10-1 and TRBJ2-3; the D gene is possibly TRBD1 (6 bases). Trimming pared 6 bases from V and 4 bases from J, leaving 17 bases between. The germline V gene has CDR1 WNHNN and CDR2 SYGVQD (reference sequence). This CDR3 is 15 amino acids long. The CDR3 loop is CASSESTGFPDTQYF. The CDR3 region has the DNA TGCGCCAGCAGCGAATCCACAGGGTTCCCAGATACGCAGTATTTT.

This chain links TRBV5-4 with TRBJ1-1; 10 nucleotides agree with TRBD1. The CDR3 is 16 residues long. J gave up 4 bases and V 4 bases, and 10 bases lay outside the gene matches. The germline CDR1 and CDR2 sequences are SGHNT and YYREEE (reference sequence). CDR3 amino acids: CASSPPGQGRSTEAFF. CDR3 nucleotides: TGTGCCAGCAGCCCACCGGGACAGGGGCGTTCCACTGAAGCTTTCTTT.